This T cell receptor beta chain is from a study of T cells in Graves' hyperthyroidism and ophthalmopathy. Study-wide points: Using 13 V-J features, a model discriminated ophthalmopathy from stable hyperthyroidism.

Points on this clonotype: Its cognate antigen is unknown. A single base separates this from a much larger clone, so it may be a read error.

TCR beta CDR3 regions were amplified from RNA transcripts. First-round RT-PCR targeting the TCR CDR3 was performed with the HTBI primer set. MiXCR was run by TCRdb on the multiplex PCR reads, yielding one entry per CDR3 protein. Among hundreds of thousands of distinct CDR3 sequences listed, 14% to 15% were seen once. Lactation, pregnancy, other autoimmune disease or uncontrolled infection led to exclusion of patients. Diagnoses were established using clinical symptoms, serum thyroxine and TRAb, thyroid ultrasound and orbital computed tomography. Germline V gives CDR1 MDHEN, CDR2 SYDVKM. This CDR3 region has 15 residues. Unmatched junction bases numbered 9, after V lost 7 bases and J lost 3 bases.

The clonotype comes from a man between 18 and 29 years old with Graves' ophthalmopathy. Sequencing used blood. The chain combines TRBV28 with TRBJ2-1, with TRBD1 identical over 7 bases. CDR3 in amino acids: CASTPAAGGYNEQFF. CDR3 DNA: TGTGCCAGCACTCCCGCGGCAGGGGGCTACAATGAGCAGTTCTTC.